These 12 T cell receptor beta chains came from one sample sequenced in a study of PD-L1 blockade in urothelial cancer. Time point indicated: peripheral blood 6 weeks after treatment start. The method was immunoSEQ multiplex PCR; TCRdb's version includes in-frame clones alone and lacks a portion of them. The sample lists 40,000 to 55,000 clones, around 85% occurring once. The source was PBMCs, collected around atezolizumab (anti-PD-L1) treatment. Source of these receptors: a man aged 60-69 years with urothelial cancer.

CDR3 residues: CASSFGGQSYEQYF. CDR3 DNA: TGTGCCAGCAGCTTTGGGGGACAGTCCTACGAGCAGTACTTC. V and J are TRBV7-9 and TRBJ2-7, with 7 bases identical to TRBD1. Germline CDR1 and CDR2: SEHNR and FQNEAQ (reference sequence). This CDR3 has 14 residues. V lost 3 bases, J lost 1 base, and 3 bases stayed unmatched.

CDR3 bases: TGCGCCAGCAGCCAATACCCCGGGACTAGCGGGGGGGCACAAGAGACCCAGTACTTC. As protein: CASSQYPGTSGGAQETQYF. This chain connects TRBV4-3 to TRBJ2-5; 16 positions match TRBD2. CDR1 LGHNA and CDR2 YSLEER come from the germline V gene. The ends lost 2 bases at V and 2 bases at J; junction bases unmatched: 8. This CDR3 contains 19 residues.

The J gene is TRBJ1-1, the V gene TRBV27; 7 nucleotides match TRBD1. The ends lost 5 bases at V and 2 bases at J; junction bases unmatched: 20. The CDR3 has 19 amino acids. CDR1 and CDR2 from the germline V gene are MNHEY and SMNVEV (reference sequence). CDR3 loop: CASSPHNLGQKGANTEAFF. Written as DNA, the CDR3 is TGTGCCAGCAGTCCCCATAACCTGGGCCAAAAGGGGGCCAACACTGAAGCTTTCTTT.

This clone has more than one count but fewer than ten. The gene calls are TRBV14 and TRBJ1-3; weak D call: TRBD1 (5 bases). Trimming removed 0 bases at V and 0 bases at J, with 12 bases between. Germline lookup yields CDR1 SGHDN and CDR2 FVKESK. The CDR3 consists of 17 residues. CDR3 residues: CASSQELAGYSGNTIYF. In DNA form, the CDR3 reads TGTGCCAGCAGCCAAGAGTTGGCAGGGTACTCTGGAAACACCATATATTTT.

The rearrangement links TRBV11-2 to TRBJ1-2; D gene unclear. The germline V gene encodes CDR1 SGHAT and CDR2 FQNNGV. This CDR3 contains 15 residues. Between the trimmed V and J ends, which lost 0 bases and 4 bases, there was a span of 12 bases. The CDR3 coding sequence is TGTGCCAGCAGCTTAGAGATACAAGACTTCTATGGCTACACCTTC. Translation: CASSLEIQDFYGYTF.

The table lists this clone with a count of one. CDR3 loop: CASSQTDRNSPLHF. The CDR3 DNA reads TGCGCCAGCAGCCAAACGGACAGGAATTCACCCCTCCACTTT. This chain connects TRBV4-3 to TRBJ1-6; 7 bases fit TRBD1. V shed 2 bases and J 7 bases; nucleotides not matched to a gene: 2. Germline CDR1 is LGHNA and CDR2 is YSLEER. The CDR3 covers 14 residues.

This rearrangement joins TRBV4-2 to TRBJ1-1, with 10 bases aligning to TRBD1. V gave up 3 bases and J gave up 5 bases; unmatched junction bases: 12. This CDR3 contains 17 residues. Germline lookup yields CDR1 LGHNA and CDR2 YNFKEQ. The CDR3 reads CASSQRQGANSGTEAFF. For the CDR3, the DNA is TGTGCCAGCAGCCAGCGACAGGGGGCGAATTCAGGGACTGAAGCTTTCTTT.

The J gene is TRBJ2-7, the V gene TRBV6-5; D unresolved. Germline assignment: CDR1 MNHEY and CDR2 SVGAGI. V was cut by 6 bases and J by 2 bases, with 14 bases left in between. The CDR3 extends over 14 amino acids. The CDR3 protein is CASSLRLIPYEQYF. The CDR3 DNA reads TGTGCCAGCAGCTTACGACTTATTCCCTACGAGCAGTACTTC.

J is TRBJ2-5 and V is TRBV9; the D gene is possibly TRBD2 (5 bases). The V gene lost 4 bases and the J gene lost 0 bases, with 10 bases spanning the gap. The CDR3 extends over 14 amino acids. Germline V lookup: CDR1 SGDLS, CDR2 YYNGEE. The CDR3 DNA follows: TGTGCCAGCAGCTTAAGCGGAAACCAAGAGACCCAGTACTTC. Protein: CASSLSGNQETQYF.

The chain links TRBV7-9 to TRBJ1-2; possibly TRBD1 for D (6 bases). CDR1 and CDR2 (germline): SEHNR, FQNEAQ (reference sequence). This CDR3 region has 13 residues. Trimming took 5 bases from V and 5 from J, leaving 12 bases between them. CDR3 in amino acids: CASSPLGGYGYTF. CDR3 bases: TGTGCCAGCAGCCCTCTAGGGGGTTATGGCTACACCTTC. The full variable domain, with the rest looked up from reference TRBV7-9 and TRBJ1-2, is DTGVSQNPRHKITKRGQNVTFRCDPISEHNRLYWYRQTLGQGPEFLTYFQNEAQLEKSRLLSDRFSAERPKGSFSTLEIQRTEQGDSAMYLCASSPLGGYGYTFGSGTRLTVV.

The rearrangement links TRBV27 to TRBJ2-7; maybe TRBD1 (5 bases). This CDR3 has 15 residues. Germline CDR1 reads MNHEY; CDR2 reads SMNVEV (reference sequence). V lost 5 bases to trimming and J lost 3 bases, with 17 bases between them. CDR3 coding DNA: TGTGCCAGCAGTGTCAGGGTTCCGACGTTCTACGAGCAGTACTTC. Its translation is CASSVRVPTFYEQYF.

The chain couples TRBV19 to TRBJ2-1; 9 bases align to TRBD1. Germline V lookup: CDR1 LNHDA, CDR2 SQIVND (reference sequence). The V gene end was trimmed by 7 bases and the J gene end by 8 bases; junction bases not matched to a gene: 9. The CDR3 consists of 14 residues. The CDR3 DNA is TGTGCCAGTACTACACAGGGGACAGGGTATGAGCAGTTCTTC. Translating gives CASTTQGTGYEQFF.